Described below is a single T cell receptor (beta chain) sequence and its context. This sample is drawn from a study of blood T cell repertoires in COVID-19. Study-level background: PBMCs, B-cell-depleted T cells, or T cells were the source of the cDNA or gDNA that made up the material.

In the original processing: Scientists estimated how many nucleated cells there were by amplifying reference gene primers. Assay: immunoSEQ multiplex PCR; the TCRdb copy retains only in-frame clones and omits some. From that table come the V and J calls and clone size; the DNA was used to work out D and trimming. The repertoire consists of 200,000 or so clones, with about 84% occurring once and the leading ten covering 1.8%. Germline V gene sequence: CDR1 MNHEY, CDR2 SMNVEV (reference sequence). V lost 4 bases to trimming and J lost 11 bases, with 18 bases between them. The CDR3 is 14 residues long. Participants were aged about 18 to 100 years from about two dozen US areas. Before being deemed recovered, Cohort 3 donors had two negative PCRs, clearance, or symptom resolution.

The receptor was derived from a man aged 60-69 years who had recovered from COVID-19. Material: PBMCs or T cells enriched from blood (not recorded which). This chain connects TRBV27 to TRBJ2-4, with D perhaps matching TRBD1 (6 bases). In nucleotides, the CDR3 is TGTGCCAGCAGTTCCCCCGTCAGGGGAACCCTTCAGTACTTC. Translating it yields CASSSPVRGTLQYF.